The rows below give T cell receptor beta chains drawn from one sample of a study of shared clonotypes between healthy human individuals. The repertoire was sequenced with immunoSEQ multiplex PCR; TCRdb's copy has only in-frame clones and lacks some. The table has around 2,000,000 clones, about 93% seen once. Sequencing was performed on naive CD8+ T cells from PBMCs. These receptors were collected from a man between 18 and 29 years old in good health. Some clones in this sample may be carry-over from other donors' samples. The CDR3 runs from the conserved cysteine through the conserved F or W. A D gene is named only where the DNA matches it firmly. The listing skips clone size in some rows; elsewhere it reads once, few, many or a size class.

D gene	V gene	J gene	clone size	CDR3 protein	CDR3 DNA
.	TRBV6-5	TRBJ1-2	.	CASRQAVWGNYGYTF	TGTGCCAGCCGCCAAGCGGTGTGGGGAAACTATGGCTACACCTTC
.	TRBV27	TRBJ2-1	.	CASNPTSRLNEQFF	TGTGCCAGCAATCCCACATCCCGGCTCAATGAGCAGTTCTTC
.	TRBV11-2	TRBJ2-7	.	CASSLDSLYEQYF	TGTGCCAGCAGCTTAGACAGCCTATACGAGCAGTACTTC
.	TRBV9	TRBJ1-3	.	CASSVSRDAGNTIYF	TGTGCCAGCAGCGTAAGCAGGGACGCCGGAAACACCATATATTTT
.	TRBV19	TRBJ1-5	few	CASSIGASNQPQHF	TGTGCCAGTAGTATCGGGGCTAGCAATCAGCCCCAGCATTTT
.	TRBV7-9	TRBJ2-6	.	CASSFGGQQSGSGANVLTF	TGTGCCAGCAGCTTTGGTGGACAACAATCCGGCTCTGGGGCCAACGTCCTGACTTTC
.	TRBV27	TRBJ1-2	.	CASSLLGQGGGYTF	TGTGCCAGCAGTTTATTAGGCCAGGGTGGCGGCTACACCTTC
TRBD1	TRBV4-1	TRBJ2-7	.	CASSQAGQEYEQYF	TGCGCCAGCAGCCAGGCGGGACAGGAGTACGAGCAGTACTTC
TRBD1	TRBV11-3	TRBJ1-1	.	CASSLEDRAEVYGTEAFF	TGTGCCAGCAGCTTAGAGGACAGGGCTGAGGTGTATGGGACTGAAGCTTTCTTT
TRBD1	TRBV19	TRBJ1-5	.	CASIAGTGVDNQPQHF	TGTGCCAGTATTGCCGGGACAGGGGTAGACAATCAGCCCCAGCATTTT
.	TRBV10-3	TRBJ2-1	.	CAIGSPSSRYNEQFF	TGTGCCATCGGGTCGCCTAGCAGCCGGTACAATGAGCAGTTCTTC
.	TRBV11-3	TRBJ2-1	.	CASSLGHSNYNEQFF	TGTGCCAGCAGCTTAGGACACTCGAATTACAATGAGCAGTTCTTC
.	TRBV6-1	TRBJ1-1	.	CASIGGTEAFF	TGTGCCAGCATCGGGGGGACTGAAGCTTTCTTT
.	TRBV5-8	TRBJ2-2	.	CASSLGVEGTGELFF	TGTGCCAGCAGCTTGGGGGTAGAGGGGACCGGGGAGCTGTTTTTT
TRBD2	TRBV19	TRBJ2-1	.	CASSGFGLGSEQFF	TGTGCCAGTAGTGGTTTTGGACTAGGGAGCGAGCAGTTCTTC
.	TRBV28	TRBJ1-1	few	CAGRLALGTEAFF	TGTGCCGGTCGTTTGGCGCTCGGGACTGAAGCTTTCTTT
TRBD1	TRBV13	TRBJ2-2	.	CASSIGTGGETGELFF	TGTGCCAGCAGCATCGGGACAGGGGGCGAAACCGGGGAGCTGTTTTTT
TRBD2	TRBV4-1	TRBJ2-7	.	CASSPLGTSGRSYEQYF	TGCGCCAGCAGCCCACTAGGCACTAGCGGGCGCTCCTACGAGCAGTACTTC
.	TRBV11-2	TRBJ2-2	.	CASNPRVAGELFF	TGTGCCAGCAACCCGAGGGTTGCCGGGGAGCTGTTTTTT
.	TRBV27	TRBJ1-5	.	CASSLWSGNQPQHF	TGTGCCAGCAGTTTATGGTCGGGCAATCAGCCCCAGCATTTT
TRBD1	TRBV7-9	TRBJ1-2	.	CASSLADRDYGYTF	TGTGCCAGCAGCTTAGCGGACAGGGACTATGGCTACACCTTC
.	TRBV19	TRBJ1-1	.	CASSDRRMNTEAFF	TGTGCCAGTAGCGACAGGAGGATGAACACTGAAGCTTTCTTT
.	TRBV2	TRBJ2-5	.	CASSEYGQSQETQYF	TGTGCCAGCAGTGAGTATGGACAGAGCCAAGAGACCCAGTACTTC
TRBD1	TRBV5-6	TRBJ2-7	.	CASSLGDREIFEQYF	TGTGCCAGCAGCTTAGGGGACAGGGAGATTTTCGAGCAGTACTTC
TRBD2	TRBV18	TRBJ2-1	.	CASSLAGGYNEQFF	TGTGCCAGCTCACTAGCGGGAGGATACAATGAGCAGTTCTTC
.	TRBV27	TRBJ2-1	.	CASSLSIDNEQFF	TGTGCCAGCAGTTTATCGATAGACAATGAGCAGTTCTTC
.	TRBV27	TRBJ1-6	once	CASTDSPYSPLHF	TGTGCCAGCACCGACTCACCTTATTCACCCCTCCACTTT
.	TRBV23-1	TRBJ2-2	.	CASSQSMVGGPNTGELFF	TGCGCCAGCAGTCAATCGATGGTTGGGGGACCGAACACCGGGGAGCTGTTTTTT